A selection of T cell receptor beta chains follows, all from one sample in a study of shared clonotypes between healthy human individuals. Clones were read by immunoSEQ multiplex PCR, and TCRdb kept only the in-frame ones, dropping some. The sample includes 1 million to 1.2 million clones, about 80% of them seen just once. The sequencing input was memory CD4+ T cells from PBMCs. The receptors originated from a man between 18 and 29 years old in good health. Some clones in this sample may be carry-over from other donors' samples. CDR3s include the opening cysteine and the closing phenylalanine or tryptophan. A D gene is named only where the DNA matches it firmly. Rows give clone size only sometimes, using once, few, many, or a class for an expanded clone.

v_call: TRBV27
clone_size: .
j_call: TRBJ2-5
d_call: TRBD1
cdr3_nt: TGTGCCAGCAGTCCCGGGACAGCTAAAGAGACCCAGTACTTC
cdr3_aa: CASSPGTAKETQYF

v_call: TRBV27
clone_size: few
j_call: TRBJ2-2
d_call: .
cdr3_nt: TGTGCCAGCAGTTTAAGACCCGCGGGTGTTGGGGCCGGGGAGCTGTTTTTT
cdr3_aa: CASSLRPAGVGAGELFF

v_call: TRBV6-5
clone_size: .
j_call: TRBJ2-3
d_call: TRBD2
cdr3_nt: TGTGCCAGCAGCTTCGGGACTAGCGGGAGGGGTACGCAGTATTTT
cdr3_aa: CASSFGTSGRGTQYF

v_call: TRBV4-1
clone_size: many
j_call: TRBJ2-1
d_call: .
cdr3_nt: TGCGCCAGCAGCCAAAGGTCCGGGGATGAGCAGTTCTTC
cdr3_aa: CASSQRSGDEQFF

v_call: TRBV10-2
clone_size: few
j_call: TRBJ2-5
d_call: TRBD2
cdr3_nt: TGCGCCAGCAGTCGGGGGGACTCCCCAGAGACCCAGTACTTC
cdr3_aa: CASSRGDSPETQYF

v_call: TRBV27
clone_size: .
j_call: TRBJ1-2
d_call: TRBD1
cdr3_nt: TGTGCCAGCAGTAAGCGGGACAGTCGGAATGGCTACACCTTC
cdr3_aa: CASSKRDSRNGYTF

v_call: TRBV11-2
clone_size: few
j_call: TRBJ2-5
d_call: .
cdr3_nt: TGTGCCAGCAGCTTAGGCCAGGCGACGGAGACCCAGTACTTC
cdr3_aa: CASSLGQATETQYF

v_call: TRBV6-6
clone_size: .
j_call: TRBJ1-2
d_call: .
cdr3_nt: TGTGCCAGCAGTTACAACCGGGCAGCTAACTATGGCTACACCTTC
cdr3_aa: CASSYNRAANYGYTF

v_call: TRBV4-3
clone_size: .
j_call: TRBJ2-1
d_call: TRBD2
cdr3_nt: TGCGCCAGCAGCCACCGGGACTACGGAGAGAATGAGCAGTTCTTC
cdr3_aa: CASSHRDYGENEQFF

v_call: TRBV25-1
clone_size: .
j_call: TRBJ2-1
d_call: TRBD2
cdr3_nt: TGTGCCAGCAGTGACCCGAGGGCACTAGCGGGAGAAGTAAATGAGCAGTTCTTC
cdr3_aa: CASSDPRALAGEVNEQFF

v_call: TRBV27
clone_size: .
j_call: TRBJ2-7
d_call: TRBD2
cdr3_nt: TGTGCCAGCAGTTTACAATGGACTAGCGGGATGAGGGAGCAGTACTTC
cdr3_aa: CASSLQWTSGMREQYF

v_call: TRBV13
clone_size: .
j_call: TRBJ2-3
d_call: .
cdr3_nt: TGTGCCAGCAGCCAGTTAACAGCGACAGCTAGCACAGATACGCAGTATTTT
cdr3_aa: CASSQLTATASTDTQYF

v_call: TRBV6-1
clone_size: .
j_call: TRBJ1-2
d_call: .
cdr3_nt: TGTGCCAGCAGTGAAGCGTTATTAGCTAACTATGGCTACACCTTC
cdr3_aa: CASSEALLANYGYTF

v_call: TRBV6-4
clone_size: .
j_call: TRBJ2-3
d_call: TRBD2
cdr3_nt: TGTGCCAGCAGTGAGTTAGCGGGAGCTAACACAGATACGCAGTATTTT
cdr3_aa: CASSELAGANTDTQYF

v_call: TRBV27
clone_size: .
j_call: TRBJ2-7
d_call: .
cdr3_nt: TGTGCCAGCAGCCCTCAAACATGGGGCTCCTCGGCCTACGAGCAGTACTTC
cdr3_aa: CASSPQTWGSSAYEQYF

v_call: TRBV29-1
clone_size: .
j_call: TRBJ2-7
d_call: .
cdr3_nt: TGCAGCGTTGATGTGGGACTGTACGAGCAGTACTTC
cdr3_aa: CSVDVGLYEQYF

v_call: TRBV5-6
clone_size: .
j_call: TRBJ2-5
d_call: TRBD2
cdr3_nt: TGTGCCAGCAGCTTGATGGTCGCGGGGGGATTTGGGACCCAGTACTTC
cdr3_aa: CASSLMVAGGFGTQYF

v_call: TRBV28
clone_size: .
j_call: TRBJ2-7
d_call: .
cdr3_nt: TGTGCCAGCAGCCCACTGAGGGTGACCAGTTACGAGCAGTACTTC
cdr3_aa: CASSPLRVTSYEQYF

v_call: TRBV28
clone_size: .
j_call: TRBJ1-6
d_call: .
cdr3_nt: TGTGCCAGCAGACCGCTAGGATATAGGGATGGTTCACCCCTCCACTTT
cdr3_aa: CASRPLGYRDGSPLHF

v_call: TRBV10-3
clone_size: few
j_call: TRBJ2-5
d_call: .
cdr3_nt: TGTGCCATCAGTGGGGACACTATCCAAGAGACCCAGTACTTC
cdr3_aa: CAISGDTIQETQYF

v_call: TRBV25-1
clone_size: .
j_call: TRBJ2-1
d_call: .
cdr3_nt: TGTGCCAGCACCGCGACCTACAATGAGCAGTTCTTC
cdr3_aa: CASTATYNEQFF

v_call: TRBV10-3
clone_size: once
j_call: TRBJ1-2
d_call: TRBD1
cdr3_nt: TGTGCCATCAGTGACGGGACAGGGGACCCTCCGCCTTATGGCTACACCTTC
cdr3_aa: CAISDGTGDPPPYGYTF

v_call: TRBV4-2
clone_size: .
j_call: TRBJ1-2
d_call: .
cdr3_nt: TGTGCCAGCAGCCAACTCGGACAGAACTATGGCTACACCTTC
cdr3_aa: CASSQLGQNYGYTF

v_call: TRBV7-2
clone_size: .
j_call: TRBJ1-1
d_call: .
cdr3_nt: TGTGCCAGCAGCTTAAGGCGGGCCACTGAAGCTTTCTTT
cdr3_aa: CASSLRRATEAFF

v_call: TRBV6-1
clone_size: .
j_call: TRBJ2-5
d_call: .
cdr3_nt: TGTGCCAGCAGGAAGGCTAGTGCTCGGCGGGAGACCCAGTACTTC
cdr3_aa: CASRKASARRETQYF

v_call: TRBV2
clone_size: many
j_call: TRBJ1-2
d_call: .
cdr3_nt: TGTGCCAGCAAGGGCGGGTTGGGGGGAATCTATGGCTACACCTTC
cdr3_aa: CASKGGLGGIYGYTF

v_call: TRBV5-1
clone_size: .
j_call: TRBJ2-7
d_call: TRBD1
cdr3_nt: TGCGCCAGCAGCGGACAGGGGGCAGAAGACGAGCAGTACTTC
cdr3_aa: CASSGQGAEDEQYF

v_call: TRBV28
clone_size: .
j_call: TRBJ1-5
d_call: TRBD1
cdr3_nt: TGTGCCAGCACCAGGGGGGATAGCAATCAGCCCCAGCATTTT
cdr3_aa: CASTRGDSNQPQHF

v_call: TRBV21-1
clone_size: .
j_call: TRBJ2-4
d_call: .
cdr3_nt: TGTGCCAGCAGCCCCCGGGGCCCCAAAAACATTCAGTACTTC
cdr3_aa: CASSPRGPKNIQYF

v_call: TRBV18
clone_size: once
j_call: TRBJ1-5
d_call: .
cdr3_nt: TGTGCCAGCTCACCTCCCGGGGGGGCTGATCAGCCCCAGCATTTT
cdr3_aa: CASSPPGGADQPQHF

v_call: TRBV2
clone_size: .
j_call: TRBJ2-1
d_call: .
cdr3_nt: TGTGCCAGCAGTGACGGACAGCTAGCTTACAATGAGCAGTTCTTC
cdr3_aa: CASSDGQLAYNEQFF

v_call: TRBV28
clone_size: few
j_call: TRBJ1-1
d_call: .
cdr3_nt: TGTGCCAGCCAACAATTGGGGACGCGAAGATCGAACACTGAAGCTTTCTTT
cdr3_aa: CASQQLGTRRSNTEAFF

v_call: TRBV7-9
clone_size: .
j_call: TRBJ1-2
d_call: .
cdr3_nt: TGTGCCAGCAGCTTAGCGCCGGGGGGCGCCTTTGGCTACACCTTC
cdr3_aa: CASSLAPGGAFGYTF

v_call: TRBV27
clone_size: .
j_call: TRBJ1-2
d_call: .
cdr3_nt: TGTGCCAGCAGTTTACGGCGGAGTCTCTATGGCTACACCTTC
cdr3_aa: CASSLRRSLYGYTF

v_call: TRBV5-1
clone_size: .
j_call: TRBJ1-1
d_call: .
cdr3_nt: TGCGCCAGCAGCTTGTTAGGACGGGACAACACTGAAGCTTTCTTT
cdr3_aa: CASSLLGRDNTEAFF

v_call: TRBV6-1
clone_size: .
j_call: TRBJ1-2
d_call: TRBD1
cdr3_nt: TGTGCCAGCAGACAAACAGGGGACTTTAACTATGGCTACACCTTC
cdr3_aa: CASRQTGDFNYGYTF

v_call: TRBV7-9
clone_size: .
j_call: TRBJ2-1
d_call: .
cdr3_nt: TGTGCCAGCAACCGGGACGGAACCTACAATGAGCAGTTCTTC
cdr3_aa: CASNRDGTYNEQFF

v_call: TRBV28
clone_size: .
j_call: TRBJ2-7
d_call: .
cdr3_nt: TGTGCCAGCAGGGAGTCCTACGAGCAGTACTTC
cdr3_aa: CASRESYEQYF

v_call: TRBV19
clone_size: .
j_call: TRBJ2-1
d_call: TRBD2
cdr3_nt: TGTGCCAGTAACGTGGGACTAGCGGGATCCAATGAGCAGTTCTTC
cdr3_aa: CASNVGLAGSNEQFF

v_call: TRBV10-3
clone_size: .
j_call: TRBJ1-2
d_call: .
cdr3_nt: TGTGCCATCAGTGATGGGGTTGTGGGATCTGGCTACACCTTC
cdr3_aa: CAISDGVVGSGYTF

v_call: TRBV5-4
clone_size: .
j_call: TRBJ2-3
d_call: .
cdr3_nt: TGTGCCAGCAGCAGTGGGGGACGTACTAGCACAGATACGCAGTATTTT
cdr3_aa: CASSSGGRTSTDTQYF

v_call: TRBV28
clone_size: many
j_call: TRBJ1-2
d_call: TRBD1
cdr3_nt: TGTGCCAGCAGTTTGGGACAGGCTAACTATGGCTACACCTTC
cdr3_aa: CASSLGQANYGYTF

v_call: TRBV2
clone_size: .
j_call: TRBJ2-2
d_call: TRBD1
cdr3_nt: TGTGCCAGCAGTGCTGGGACAGGGGGACGAACCGGGGAGCTGTTTTTT
cdr3_aa: CASSAGTGGRTGELFF

v_call: TRBV5-1
clone_size: .
j_call: TRBJ2-5
d_call: .
cdr3_nt: TGCGCCAGCAGCTTGACTCCTCAAGAGACCCAGTACTTC
cdr3_aa: CASSLTPQETQYF